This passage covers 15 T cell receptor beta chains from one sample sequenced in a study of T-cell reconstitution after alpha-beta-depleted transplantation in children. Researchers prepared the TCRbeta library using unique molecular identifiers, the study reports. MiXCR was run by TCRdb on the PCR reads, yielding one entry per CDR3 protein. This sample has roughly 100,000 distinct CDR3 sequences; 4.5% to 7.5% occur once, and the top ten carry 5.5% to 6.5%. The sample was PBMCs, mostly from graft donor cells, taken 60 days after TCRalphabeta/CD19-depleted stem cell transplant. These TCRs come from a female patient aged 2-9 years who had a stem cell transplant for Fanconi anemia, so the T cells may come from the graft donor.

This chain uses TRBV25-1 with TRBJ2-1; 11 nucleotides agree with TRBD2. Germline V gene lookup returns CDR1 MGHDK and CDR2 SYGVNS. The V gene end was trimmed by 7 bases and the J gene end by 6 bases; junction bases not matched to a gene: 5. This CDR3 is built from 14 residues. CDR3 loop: CASNVAGGPNEQFF. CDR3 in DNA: TGTGCCAGCAATGTAGCGGGGGGGCCCAATGAGCAGTTCTTC.

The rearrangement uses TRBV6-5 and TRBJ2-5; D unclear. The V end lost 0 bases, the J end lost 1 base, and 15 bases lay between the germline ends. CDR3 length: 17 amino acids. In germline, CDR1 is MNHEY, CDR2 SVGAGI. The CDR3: CASSYSRFDGSQETQYF. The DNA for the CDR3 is TGTGCCAGCAGTTACTCACGGTTCGACGGAAGCCAAGAGACCCAGTACTTC.

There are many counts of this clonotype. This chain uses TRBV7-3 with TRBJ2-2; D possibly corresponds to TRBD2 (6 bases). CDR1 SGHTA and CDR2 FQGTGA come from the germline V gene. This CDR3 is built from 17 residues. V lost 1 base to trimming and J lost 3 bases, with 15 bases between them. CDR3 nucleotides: TGTGCCAGCAGCTTAATGGGAAGGGAGGTATACACCGGGGAGCTGTTTTTT. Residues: CASSLMGREVYTGELFF.

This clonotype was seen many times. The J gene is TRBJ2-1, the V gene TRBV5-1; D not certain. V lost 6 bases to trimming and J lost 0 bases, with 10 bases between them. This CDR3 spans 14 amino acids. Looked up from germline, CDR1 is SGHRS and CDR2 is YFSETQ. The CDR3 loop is CASMPMSSYNEQFF. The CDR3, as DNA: TGCGCCAGCATGCCTATGAGCTCCTACAATGAGCAGTTCTTC. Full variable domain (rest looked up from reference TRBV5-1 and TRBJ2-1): KAGVTQTPRYLIKTRGQQVTLSCSPISGHRSVSWYQQTPGQGLQFLFEYFSETQRNKGNFPGRFSGRQFSNSRSEMNVSTLELGDSALYLCASMPMSSYNEQFFGPGTRLTVL.

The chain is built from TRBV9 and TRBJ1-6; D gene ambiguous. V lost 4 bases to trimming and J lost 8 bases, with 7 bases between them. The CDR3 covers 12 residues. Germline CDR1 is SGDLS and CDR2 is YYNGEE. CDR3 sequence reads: CASSLRDSPLHF. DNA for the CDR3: TGTGCCAGCAGCCTCCGGGATTCACCCCTCCACTTT.

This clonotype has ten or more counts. The CDR3 DNA reads as TGCAGTGCGGTGGGACTAGCGTCGAACACCGGGGAGCTGTTTTTT. Its protein is CSAVGLASNTGELFF. This chain uses TRBV20-1 with TRBJ2-2, with 10 bases that match TRBD2. This CDR3 is 15 amino acids long. With V trimmed by 6 bases and J by 0 bases, 4 bases remained unmatched. In germline, CDR1 is DFQATT, CDR2 SNEGSKA (reference sequence).

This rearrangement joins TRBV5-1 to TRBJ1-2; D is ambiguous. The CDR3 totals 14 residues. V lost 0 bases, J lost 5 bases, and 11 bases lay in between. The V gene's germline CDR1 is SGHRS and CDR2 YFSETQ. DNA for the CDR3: TGCGCCAGCAGCTTGGCCGGACGCCTATATGGCTACACCTTC. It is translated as CASSLAGRLYGYTF.

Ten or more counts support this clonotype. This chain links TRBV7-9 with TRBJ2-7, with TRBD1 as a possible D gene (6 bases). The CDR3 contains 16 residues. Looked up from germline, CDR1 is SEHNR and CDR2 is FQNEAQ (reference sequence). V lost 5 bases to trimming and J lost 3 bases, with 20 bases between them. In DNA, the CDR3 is TGTGCCAGCAGCACGACAGGTCTGACCGCCCTCTACGAGCAGTACTTC. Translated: CASSTTGLTALYEQYF.

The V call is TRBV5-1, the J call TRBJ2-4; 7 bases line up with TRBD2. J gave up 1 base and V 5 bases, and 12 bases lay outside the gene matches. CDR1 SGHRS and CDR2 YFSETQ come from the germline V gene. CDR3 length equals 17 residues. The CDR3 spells CASSKNRAGEAKNIQYF. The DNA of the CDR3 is TGCGCCAGCAGTAAAAACCGGGCGGGAGAGGCCAAAAACATTCAGTACTTC.

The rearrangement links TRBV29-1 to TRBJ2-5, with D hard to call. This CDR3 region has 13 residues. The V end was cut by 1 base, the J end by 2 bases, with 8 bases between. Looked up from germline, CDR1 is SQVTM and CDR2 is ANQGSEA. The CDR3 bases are TGCAGCGTTGAAGTGTTTAGACAAGAGACCCAGTACTTC. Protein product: CSVEVFRQETQYF.

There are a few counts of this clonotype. The DNA of the CDR3 is TGCGCCAGCAGCTTGGGTTGGGAGGGTGAAAAACTGTTTTTT. Its protein product is CASSLGWEGEKLFF. This chain connects TRBV5-1 to TRBJ1-4; D remains ambiguous. The CDR3 loop spans 14 amino acids. Per germline, CDR1 SGHRS and CDR2 YFSETQ. Trimming shortened V by 0 bases and J by 7 bases, and 10 bases separated the two germline ends.

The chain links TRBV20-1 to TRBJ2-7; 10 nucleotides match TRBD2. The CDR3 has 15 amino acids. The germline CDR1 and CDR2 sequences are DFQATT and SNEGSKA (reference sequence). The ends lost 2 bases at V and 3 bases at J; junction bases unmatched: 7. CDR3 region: CSARSRGTSVYEQYF. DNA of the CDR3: TGCAGTGCTAGATCCCGGGGGACTAGCGTCTACGAGCAGTACTTC.

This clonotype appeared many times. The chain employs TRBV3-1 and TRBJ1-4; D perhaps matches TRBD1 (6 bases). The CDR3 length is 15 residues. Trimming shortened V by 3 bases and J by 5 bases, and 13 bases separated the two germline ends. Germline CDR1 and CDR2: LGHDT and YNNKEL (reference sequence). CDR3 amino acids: CASSHWQGLNEKLFF. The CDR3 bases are TGTGCCAGCAGCCATTGGCAGGGGTTGAATGAAAAACTGTTTTTT. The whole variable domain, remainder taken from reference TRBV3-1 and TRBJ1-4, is DTAVSQTPKYLVTQMGNDKSIKCEQNLGHDTMYWYKQDSKKFLKIMFSYNNKELIINETVPNRFSPKSPDKAHLNLHINSLELGDSAVYFCASSHWQGLNEKLFFGSGTQLSVL.

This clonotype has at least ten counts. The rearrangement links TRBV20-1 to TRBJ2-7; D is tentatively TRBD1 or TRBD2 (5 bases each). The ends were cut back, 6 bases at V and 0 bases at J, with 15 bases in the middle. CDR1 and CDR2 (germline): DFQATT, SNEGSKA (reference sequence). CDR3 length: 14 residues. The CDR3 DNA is TGCAGTGCCAAAACCGGGACCGGCTCCTACGAGCAGTACTTC. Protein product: CSAKTGTGSYEQYF.

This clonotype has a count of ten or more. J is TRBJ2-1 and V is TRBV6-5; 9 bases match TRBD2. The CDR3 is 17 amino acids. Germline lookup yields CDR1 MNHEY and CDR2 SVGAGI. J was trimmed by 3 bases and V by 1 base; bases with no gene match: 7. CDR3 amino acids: CASSYWGSGSHYNEQFF. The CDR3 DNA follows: TGTGCCAGCAGTTACTGGGGTAGCGGGAGTCACTACAATGAGCAGTTCTTC.